A selection of T cell receptor beta chains follows, all from one sample in a study of shared T cell receptors in the human thymus. Assay used: immunoSEQ multiplex PCR; TCRdb lists only in-frame clones, some missing. This table holds hundreds of thousands of clones, roughly 86% found once. This same sample was also taken into another study, of human thymus T cells.

Sequenced input: thymocytes. The receptors here all came from a boy under two years old with a congenital heart defect. The CDR3 runs from the conserved cysteine through the conserved F or W. The order of the fields is V gene, J gene, clone size, D gene, CDR3 protein, CDR3 DNA. The D gene is left open where the match is weak. Expanded clones are given a class, and other clones once, few, many or no size at all.

V gene: TRBV28
J gene: TRBJ1-1
clone size: .
D gene: .
CDR3 protein: CASTVCRGTDNTEAFF
CDR3 DNA: TGTGCCAGCACCGTATGCCGGGGGACTGACAACACTGAAGCTTTCTTT

V gene: TRBV4-1
J gene: TRBJ1-4
clone size: .
D gene: .
CDR3 protein: CASSQSFYEKLFF
CDR3 DNA: TGCGCCAGCAGCCAATCCTTTTATGAAAAACTGTTTTTT

V gene: TRBV30
J gene: TRBJ2-1
clone size: few
D gene: TRBD2
CDR3 protein: CAWTLPQREGYNEQFF
CDR3 DNA: TGTGCCTGGACTCTCCCCCAGCGGGAGGGTTACAATGAGCAGTTCTTC

V gene: TRBV4-1
J gene: TRBJ2-2
clone size: .
D gene: TRBD1
CDR3 protein: CASSQDRTGNTGELFF
CDR3 DNA: TGCGCCAGCAGCCAAGACAGGACAGGGAACACCGGGGAGCTGTTTTTT

V gene: TRBV5-1
J gene: TRBJ2-4
clone size: few
D gene: .
CDR3 protein: CASSLGTTKPKNIQYF
CDR3 DNA: TGCGCCAGCAGCTTGGGAACAACTAAGCCAAAAAACATTCAGTACTTC

V gene: TRBV6-1
J gene: TRBJ2-1
clone size: .
D gene: TRBD1
CDR3 protein: CASSSGTGPYNEQFF
CDR3 DNA: TGTGCCAGCAGTTCCGGGACAGGACCCTACAATGAGCAGTTCTTC

V gene: TRBV28
J gene: TRBJ2-7
clone size: .
D gene: .
CDR3 protein: CASSLLVPRYSSYEQYF
CDR3 DNA: TGTGCCAGCAGTTTACTCGTCCCTCGCTACAGCTCCTACGAGCAGTACTTC

V gene: TRBV29-1
J gene: TRBJ2-7
clone size: .
D gene: TRBD2
CDR3 protein: CSVEDIGGRSGTSYEQYF
CDR3 DNA: TGCAGCGTTGAAGACATCGGGGGTCGTAGCGGGACCTCCTACGAGCAGTACTTC

V gene: TRBV2
J gene: TRBJ2-3
clone size: .
D gene: .
CDR3 protein: CASSPPSIPDTQYF
CDR3 DNA: TGTGCCAGCAGTCCCCCCAGTATCCCAGATACGCAGTATTTT

V gene: TRBV29-1
J gene: TRBJ1-1
clone size: .
D gene: TRBD1
CDR3 protein: CSDRDRVNTEAFF
CDR3 DNA: TGCAGCGATAGGGACAGGGTAAACACTGAAGCTTTCTTT

V gene: TRBV28
J gene: TRBJ2-5
clone size: .
D gene: .
CDR3 protein: CASSLGQFQETQYF
CDR3 DNA: TGTGCCAGCAGTTTAGGACAGTTCCAAGAGACCCAGTACTTC

V gene: TRBV12-5
J gene: TRBJ2-5
clone size: .
D gene: .
CDR3 protein: CASGLPPRLETQYF
CDR3 DNA: TGTGCTAGTGGTTTGCCCCCCCGGTTGGAGACCCAGTACTTC

V gene: TRBV2
J gene: TRBJ1-2
clone size: once
D gene: TRBD1
CDR3 protein: CASSERQGYAYGYTF
CDR3 DNA: TGTGCCAGCAGTGAACGACAGGGGTACGCCTATGGCTACACCTTC

V gene: TRBV7-6
J gene: TRBJ1-1
clone size: once
D gene: .
CDR3 protein: CASSLRHRDEAFF
CDR3 DNA: TGTGCCAGCAGCTTAAGGCACAGAGACGAAGCTTTCTTT

V gene: TRBV5-6
J gene: TRBJ1-5
clone size: .
D gene: .
CDR3 protein: CASSSQDNSNQPQHF
CDR3 DNA: TGTGCCAGCAGCTCACAGGACAATAGCAATCAGCCCCAGCATTTT